One and the same sample provided the 11 T cell receptor beta chains below, sequenced in a study of cytomegalovirus exposure and HLA in healthy donors. 60 Vbeta and 13 Jbeta primers were used in PCR. The repertoire was sequenced with immunoSEQ multiplex PCR; TCRdb's copy has only in-frame clones and lacks some. This table has about 170,000 clones, 60% to 80% appearing once. Sequences were obtained from PBMCs. The receptors shown here come from a man aged 35 to 55 in good health and CMV-seropositive.

V usage is TRBV18 and J usage is TRBJ2-3; TRBD2 matches at 12 bases. The CDR3 is 19 amino acids. Germline V gives CDR1 KGHSH, CDR2 LQKENI. V lost 3 bases to trimming and J lost 4 bases; unmatched junction nucleotides: 14. The CDR3 coding sequence is TGTGCCAGCTCACCGACCCTGCTAGCGGGAGGGCCCTCTGCAGATACGCAGTATTTT. Translating gives CASSPTLLAGGPSADTQYF.

The chain uses TRBV5-1 and TRBJ2-7; the match to TRBD2 covers 8 bases. Trimming at V came to 0 bases and at J to 3 bases, leaving 2 bases not matched to a gene. Per germline, CDR1 SGHRS and CDR2 YFSETQ. The CDR3 runs to 14 residues. DNA of the CDR3: TGCGCCAGCAGCTTGGGAGGGACTAGCTACGAGCAGTACTTC. It specifies CASSLGGTSYEQYF.

V and J are TRBV15 and TRBJ1-4, with a weak D call TRBD1 (5 bases). The CDR3 is made up of 18 amino acids. Germline V gene lookup returns CDR1 LNHNV and CDR2 YYDKDF (reference sequence). With 5 bases removed from V and 4 bases from J, the gap between germline ends came to 23 bases. This chain's CDR3 is CATSGQPGTLDLNEKLFF. The DNA of the CDR3 is TGTGCCACCAGCGGCCAACCCGGGACTTTGGACCTTAATGAAAAACTGTTTTTT.

The CDR3 spells CSVQRTSVYEQYF. In DNA form, the CDR3 reads TGCAGCGTTCAGAGGACTAGCGTCTACGAGCAGTACTTC. The J gene is TRBJ2-7, the V gene TRBV29-1, with 9 bases matching TRBD2. J lost 3 bases, V lost 5 bases, and 5 bases had no gene match. CDR3 length: 13 amino acids. Germline V CDR1 and CDR2: SQVTM, ANQGSEA.

The genes are TRBV6-1 and TRBJ1-5; 7 bases are a match to TRBD1. The CDR3 is 14 residues long. The ends lost 5 bases at V and 4 bases at J; junction bases unmatched: 5. From germline, CDR1 is MNHNS and CDR2 SASEGT. Here the CDR3 reads CASSFGTENQPQHF. The CDR3 DNA reads as TGTGCCAGCAGTTTCGGGACAGAGAATCAGCCCCAGCATTTT.

This sequence joins TRBV9 and TRBJ2-1; 10 bases align to TRBD2. The CDR3 runs to 15 residues. V was pared by 0 bases and J by 8 bases, with 5 bases of the junction left unmatched. Germline lookup yields CDR1 SGDLS and CDR2 YYNGEE. The CDR3 sequence: CASSVGGTSVYEQFF. CDR3 DNA: TGTGCCAGCAGCGTAGGGGGGACTAGCGTCTATGAGCAGTTCTTC.

The chain links TRBV11-2 to TRBJ2-2; D possibly corresponds to TRBD2 (5 bases). CDR3 length: 15 residues. V lost 1 base, J lost 7 bases, and 13 bases lay in between. Per germline, CDR1 SGHAT and CDR2 FQNNGV. Written as DNA, the CDR3 is TGTGCCAGCAGCTTAGCCTTTGGTCGGGGCGGGGAGCTGTTTTTT. It yields the protein CASSLAFGRGGELFF.

V is TRBV20-1 and J is TRBJ1-1; D unresolved. The CDR3 loop spans 11 amino acids. Germline V lookup: CDR1 DFQATT, CDR2 SNEGSKA (reference sequence). V was pared by 3 bases and J by 4 bases, with 6 bases between. In nucleotides, the CDR3 is TGCAGTGCTAGTTTCGGCACTGAAGCTTTCTTT. It codes for CSASFGTEAFF.

In nucleotides, the CDR3 is TGTGCCAGCAGGCCCATTACCCCACAGGGAACGGGGGAGCAGTACTTC. Amino acid sequence: CASRPITPQGTGEQYF. V and J are TRBV2 and TRBJ2-7; possible D gene TRBD1, 6 bases. Germline CDR1 reads SNHLY; CDR2 reads FYNNEI. Trimming removed 6 bases at V and 7 bases at J, with 25 bases between. CDR3 length: 16 amino acids.

CDR3 nucleotide sequence: TGTGCCAGCAGCAACGGCTTTGACAGGGCTAATGAAAAACTGTTTTTT. As protein: CASSNGFDRANEKLFF. V usage is TRBV5-4 and J usage is TRBJ1-4, with TRBD1 matching 7 bases. Germline trimming cut 4 bases from V and 3 bases from J; bases unmatched to any gene: 9. The CDR3 length is 16 residues. Germline V CDR1 and CDR2: SGHNT, YYREEE (reference sequence).

This sequence joins TRBV28 and TRBJ1-5; 7 nucleotides line up with TRBD1. CDR3 length equals 13 residues. CDR1 and CDR2 from the germline V gene are MDHEN and SYDVKM. V lost 8 bases to trimming and J lost 2 bases; unmatched junction nucleotides: 3. The CDR3 here is CASVTGGNQPQHF. In DNA, the CDR3 is TGTGCCAGCGTAACAGGGGGCAATCAGCCCCAGCATTTT.